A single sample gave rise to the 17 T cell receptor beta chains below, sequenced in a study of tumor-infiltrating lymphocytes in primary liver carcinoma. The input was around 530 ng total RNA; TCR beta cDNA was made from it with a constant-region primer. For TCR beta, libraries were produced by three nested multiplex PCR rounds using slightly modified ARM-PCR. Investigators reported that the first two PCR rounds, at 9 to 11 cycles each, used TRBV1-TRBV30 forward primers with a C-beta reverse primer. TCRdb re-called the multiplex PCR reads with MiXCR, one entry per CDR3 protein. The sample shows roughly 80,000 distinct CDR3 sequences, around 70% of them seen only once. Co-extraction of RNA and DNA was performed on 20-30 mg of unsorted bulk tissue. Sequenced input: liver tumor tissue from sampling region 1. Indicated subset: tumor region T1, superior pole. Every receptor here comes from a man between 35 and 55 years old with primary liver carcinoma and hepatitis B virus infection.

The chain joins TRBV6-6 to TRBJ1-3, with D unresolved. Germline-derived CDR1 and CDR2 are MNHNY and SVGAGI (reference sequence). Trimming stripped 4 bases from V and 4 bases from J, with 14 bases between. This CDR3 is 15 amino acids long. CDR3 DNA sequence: TGTGCCAGCAGTTTCGGCCCAACCACAGGAAACACCATATATTTT. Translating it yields CASSFGPTTGNTIYF.

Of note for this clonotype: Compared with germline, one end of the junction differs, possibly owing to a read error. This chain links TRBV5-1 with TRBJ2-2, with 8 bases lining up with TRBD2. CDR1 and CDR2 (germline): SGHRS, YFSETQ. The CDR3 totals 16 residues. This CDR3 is CASILGFGTSTGELFF. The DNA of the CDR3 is TGCGCCAGCATCTTGGGATTTGGGACTAGTACCGGGGAACTGTTTTTT.

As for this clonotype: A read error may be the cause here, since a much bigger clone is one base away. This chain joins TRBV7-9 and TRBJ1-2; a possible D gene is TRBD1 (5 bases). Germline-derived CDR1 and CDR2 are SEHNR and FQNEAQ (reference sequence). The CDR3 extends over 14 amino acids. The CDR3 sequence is CASSLEDTFYGYAF. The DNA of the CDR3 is TGTGCCAGCAGCTTAGAGGACACCTTCTATGGCTACGCCTTC.

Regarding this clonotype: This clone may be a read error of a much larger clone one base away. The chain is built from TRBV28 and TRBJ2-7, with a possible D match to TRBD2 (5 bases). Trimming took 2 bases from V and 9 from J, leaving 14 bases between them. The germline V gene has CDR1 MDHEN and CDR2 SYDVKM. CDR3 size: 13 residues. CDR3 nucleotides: TGTGCCAGCAGTTTAGGCGGAGGTTCCGGGCAGTACTTC. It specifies CASSLGGGSGQYF.

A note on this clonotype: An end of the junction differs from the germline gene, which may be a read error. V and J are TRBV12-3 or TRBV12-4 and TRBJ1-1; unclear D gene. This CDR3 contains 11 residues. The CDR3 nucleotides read TGTGCCAGAAGTAGATCCACTGGAGCTTTCTTT. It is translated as CARSRSTGAFF.

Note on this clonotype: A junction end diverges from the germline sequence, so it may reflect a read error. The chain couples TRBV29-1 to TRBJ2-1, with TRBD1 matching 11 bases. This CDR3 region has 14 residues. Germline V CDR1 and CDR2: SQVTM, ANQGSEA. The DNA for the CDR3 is TGCAGCGAATTGCCGGGACAGGGGGTTGATGAGCGGTTCTTC. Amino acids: CSELPGQGVDERFF.

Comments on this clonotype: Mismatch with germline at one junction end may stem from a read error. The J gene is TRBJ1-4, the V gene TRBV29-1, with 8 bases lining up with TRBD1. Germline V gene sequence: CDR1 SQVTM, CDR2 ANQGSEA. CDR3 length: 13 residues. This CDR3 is CSVQSGGSGKPFF. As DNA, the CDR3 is TGCAGCGTCCAGTCAGGGGGCTCTGGAAAACCGTTTTTT.

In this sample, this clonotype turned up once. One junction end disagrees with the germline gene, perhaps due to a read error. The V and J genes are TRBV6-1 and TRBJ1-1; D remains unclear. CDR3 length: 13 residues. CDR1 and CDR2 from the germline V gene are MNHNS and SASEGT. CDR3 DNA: TGTGCCAGCAGGCCGGGCAGTCTGACTGAAGCTTCCTTT. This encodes CASRPGSLTEASF.

This CDR3 reads CATRDRVWGAGTQYF. The CDR3 DNA reads TGTGCCACCAGGGACAGGGTATGGGGTGCGGGTACACAGTATTTT. The chain has TRBV6-1 and TRBJ2-3; 9 positions match TRBD1. The V and J ends lost 10 bases and 12 bases, in that order; junction bases with no gene match: 20. CDR1 and CDR2 (germline): MNHNS, SASEGT. CDR3 length: 15 residues.

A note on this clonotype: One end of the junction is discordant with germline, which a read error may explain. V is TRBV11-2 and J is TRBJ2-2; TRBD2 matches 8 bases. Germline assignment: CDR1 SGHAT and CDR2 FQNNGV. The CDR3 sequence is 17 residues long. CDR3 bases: TGTGCCAGCAGTCCTTTAACGGGGGGGAGGGCCACCGGGGATCTGTTTTTT. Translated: CASSPLTGGRATGDLFF.

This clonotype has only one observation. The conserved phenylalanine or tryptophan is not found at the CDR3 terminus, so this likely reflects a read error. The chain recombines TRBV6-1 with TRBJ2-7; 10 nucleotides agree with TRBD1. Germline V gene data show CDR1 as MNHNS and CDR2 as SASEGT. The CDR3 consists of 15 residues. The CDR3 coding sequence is TGTGTCAGCAGTGAAGCGCCGGGACAGGGGTACGAGCAGTACCTC. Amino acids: CVSSEAPGQGYEQYL.

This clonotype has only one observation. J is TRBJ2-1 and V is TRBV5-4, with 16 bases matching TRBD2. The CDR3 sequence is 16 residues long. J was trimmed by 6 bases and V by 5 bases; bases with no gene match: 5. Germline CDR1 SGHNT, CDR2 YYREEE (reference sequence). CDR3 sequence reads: CASSVGLAGGPNEQFF. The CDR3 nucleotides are TGTGCCAGCAGTGTGGGACTAGCGGGAGGGCCCAATGAGCAGTTCTTC.

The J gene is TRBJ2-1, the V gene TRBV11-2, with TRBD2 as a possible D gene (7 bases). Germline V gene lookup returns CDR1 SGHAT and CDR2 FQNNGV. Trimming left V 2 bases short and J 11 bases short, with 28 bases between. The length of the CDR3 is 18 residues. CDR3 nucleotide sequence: TGTGCCAGCAGCTTATCCCTTGGACTAGGGGGAGGGGGGTACAAGCAGTTCTTC. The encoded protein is CASSLSLGLGGGGYKQFF. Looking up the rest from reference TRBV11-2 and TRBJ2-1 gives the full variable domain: EAGVAQSPRYKIIEKRQSVAFWCNPISGHATLYWYQQILGQGPKLLIQFQNNGVVDDSQLPKDRFSAERLKGVDSTLKIQPAKLEDSAVYLCASSLSLGLGGGGYKQFFGPGTRLTVL.

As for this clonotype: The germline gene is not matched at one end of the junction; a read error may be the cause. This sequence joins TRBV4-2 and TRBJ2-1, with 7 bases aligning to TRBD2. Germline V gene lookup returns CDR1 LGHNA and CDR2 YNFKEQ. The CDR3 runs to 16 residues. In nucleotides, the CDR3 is TGTGCCAGCAGTCAAGCCCGCGGGAGTGATTACAATGAGCAGTCCTTC. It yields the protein CASSQARGSDYNEQSF.

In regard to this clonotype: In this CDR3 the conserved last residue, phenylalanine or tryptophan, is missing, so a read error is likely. The CDR3 DNA reads as TGTGCCAGCATATACAGGGGAGGAGATGAAAAACTGTTTTCT. Protein: CASIYRGGDEKLFS. This sequence joins TRBV6-5 and TRBJ1-4; the match to TRBD1 covers 7 bases. The CDR3 is 14 residues long. Germline V gives CDR1 MNHEY, CDR2 SVGAGI. V was clipped by 7 bases and J by 6 bases; unmatched bases: 8.

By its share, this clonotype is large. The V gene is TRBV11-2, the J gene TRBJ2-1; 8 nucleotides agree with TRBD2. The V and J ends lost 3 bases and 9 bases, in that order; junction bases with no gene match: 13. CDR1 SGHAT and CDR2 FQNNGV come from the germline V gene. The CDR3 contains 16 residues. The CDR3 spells CASSLDIGLAMGEQFF. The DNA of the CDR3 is TGTGCCAGCAGCTTGGATATCGGACTAGCCATGGGTGAGCAGTTCTTC.

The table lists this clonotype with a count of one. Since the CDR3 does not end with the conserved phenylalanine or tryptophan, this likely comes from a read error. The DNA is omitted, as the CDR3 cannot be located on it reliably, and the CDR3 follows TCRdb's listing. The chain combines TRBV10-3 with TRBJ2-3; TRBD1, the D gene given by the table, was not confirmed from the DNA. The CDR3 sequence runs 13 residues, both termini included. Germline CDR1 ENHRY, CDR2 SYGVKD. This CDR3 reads CAISEQGGDTPYY.